This T cell receptor (beta chain) was sequenced for a study of T cells in Graves' hyperthyroidism and ophthalmopathy (dated by TCRdb to between 2017 and 2020). Study-wide context: Peripheral blood samples were taken at the time of initial diagnosis, prior to any treatment. After blood sampling, hyperthyroidism patients were treated with methimazole at a starting dose of 30 mg daily, and ophthalmopathy patients were treated with high-dose intravenous methylprednisolone. The approximately 90 discovery patients were randomly split 7:3 into training and test sets. TCR V-J signatures able to tell the groups apart were searched for in a discovery cohort of more than 90 patients, of whom over 40 had Graves' ophthalmopathy and around 56 had stable Graves' hyperthyroidism. The paper describes TCR Vbeta CDR3 sequencing of 130 to 150 peripheral blood samples, made up of around 41 ophthalmopathy patients, approximately 76 hyperthyroidism patients and 17 progressor patients. The study also compared thyroid tissue and blood T-cell repertoires from more than five Graves' hyperthyroidism patients. Whether ophthalmopathy could be predicted prospectively was tested in an independent validation cohort made up of roughly 19 hyperthyroidism patients plus 17 patients who later progressed to ophthalmopathy. Overall results and qualifications from the work: Ophthalmopathy was separated from stable hyperthyroidism by a 13 V-J signature model, with about 88% sensitivity and about 81% specificity obtained in cross-validation and 80%/75% obtained in testing. Sample size was not statistically predetermined, and blinding of investigators to group allocation was not performed. Most expanded thyroid clonotypes (frequency above 0.001) were also detected in blood, suggesting blood repertoires may reflect thyroid immune responses. In validation, the model predicted progression to ophthalmopathy with around 71% sensitivity and 72% to 85% specificity, a median of approximately 6.5 months before onset.

TCR beta CDR3 regions were amplified from RNA transcripts. The TCR CDR3 was subjected to a first round of RT-PCR using the HTBI primer set and the Qiagen OneStep RT-PCR kit. Libraries were constructed in a second round of multiplex PCR, after which size selection and purification were carried out. Sequencing of the libraries was done on an Illumina HiSeq2000 using paired-end 100 bp reads. In the authors' own workflow: SOAPnuke was used to process the raw data, throwing out any read that contained adapters or uncalled bases, had a mean Phred below 15, or lacked an exact constant-primer or identifier match. COPE v1.2.5 was used to merge the high-quality paired reads, and each unique nucleotide sequence was defined as a clonotype. MiTCR v1.1 was used to align clonotypes to the IMGT TRBV, TRBD and TRBJ reference segments. Analysis was restricted to V-J combinations with a frequency above 0.0001, which covered roughly 99% of repertoires. The TCS score was defined as the ratio of F50 (clonal expansion) to E x V (chaos), calculated using BLOSUM62-based TCRdist between CDR3 peptides within each V-J. Welch's t-statistics and random forest reduced approximately 520 V-J features to roughly 13, which were used in a naive Bayes classifier (R e1071). TCRdb trimmed public reads at Q25 via fastp, called clones via MiXCR and kept in-frame beta chains. One record per CDR3 amino acid sequence lists the most common genes and DNA. The V and J calls and clone size are TCRdb's, not the authors'. The sample yields about 350,000 distinct CDR3 sequences; 15% to 20% were counted once. The biggest ten clones account for around 15% of the sample.

Moderately to severely active disease, a Clinical Activity Score of at least 3, a NOSPECS grade of at least 4, and a duration under 3 months were present in ophthalmopathy patients. Patients with uncontrolled infections, other autoimmune diseases, pregnancy or lactation were excluded. Diagnoses were based on clinical symptoms, serum thyroxine and TRAb, thyroid ultrasound and orbital computed tomography. PBMCs were isolated from about 10 ml of fresh peripheral blood by Ficoll-Paque density gradient centrifugation. Trizol reagent was used to extract total RNA, and RNA quality was then checked on an Agilent 2100 Bioanalyzer. Via the germline V gene, CDR1 is MDHEN and CDR2 SYDVKM. The CDR3 spans 15 residues, from the cysteine through the phenylalanine. CDR3 DNA only is kept here, 45 bases in frame from base 1. The germline V end is reduced by 3 bases and the J end by 4 bases; junction bases left unmatched: 4.

This clonotype was counted at least ten times. Its antigen remains undetermined. No base quality information exists; no much larger clone differs at one position. The clonotype comes from a woman aged 40 to 50 with Graves' ophthalmopathy. The sample consisted of blood. Recombination linked TRBV28 to TRBJ2-2; 8 nucleotides in the junction match TRBD1. At the DNA level, the sequence is TGTGCCAGCAGTTTGGACAGGGCGGGCACCGGGGAGCTGTTTTTT. Translation gives CASSLDRAGTGELFF.